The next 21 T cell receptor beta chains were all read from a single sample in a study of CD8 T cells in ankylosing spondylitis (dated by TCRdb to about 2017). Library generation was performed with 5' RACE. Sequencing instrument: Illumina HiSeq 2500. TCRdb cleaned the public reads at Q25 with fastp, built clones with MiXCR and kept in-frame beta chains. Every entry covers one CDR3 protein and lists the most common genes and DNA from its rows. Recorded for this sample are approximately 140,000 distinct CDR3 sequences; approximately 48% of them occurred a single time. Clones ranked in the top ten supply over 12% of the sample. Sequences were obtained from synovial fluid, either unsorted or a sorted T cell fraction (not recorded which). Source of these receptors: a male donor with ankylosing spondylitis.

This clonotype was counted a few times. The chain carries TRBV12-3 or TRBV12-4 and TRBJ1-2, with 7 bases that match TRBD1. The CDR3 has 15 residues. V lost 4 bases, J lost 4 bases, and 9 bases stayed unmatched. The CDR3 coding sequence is TGTGCCAGCAGTTCTACTCGGACAGGCCTCTATGGCTACACCTTC. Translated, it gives CASSSTRTGLYGYTF.

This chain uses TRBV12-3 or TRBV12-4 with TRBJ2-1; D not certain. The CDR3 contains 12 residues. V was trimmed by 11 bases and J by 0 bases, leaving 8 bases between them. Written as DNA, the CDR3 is TGTGCCTGCCAGGCCTCCTACAATGAGCAGTTCTTC. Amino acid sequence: CACQASYNEQFF.

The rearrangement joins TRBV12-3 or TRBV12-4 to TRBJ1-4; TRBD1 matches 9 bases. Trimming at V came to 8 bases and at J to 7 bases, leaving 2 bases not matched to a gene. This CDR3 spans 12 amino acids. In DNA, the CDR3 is TGTGCCAGCCGACAGGGGGGTGAAAAACTGTTTTTT. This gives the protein CASRQGGEKLFF.

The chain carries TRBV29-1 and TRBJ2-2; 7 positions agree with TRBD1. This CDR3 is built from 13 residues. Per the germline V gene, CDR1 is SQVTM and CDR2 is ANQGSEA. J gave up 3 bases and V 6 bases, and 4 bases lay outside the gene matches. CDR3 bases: TGCAGCGTCCTACAGGGGTACACCGGGGAGCTGTTTTTT. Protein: CSVLQGYTGELFF.

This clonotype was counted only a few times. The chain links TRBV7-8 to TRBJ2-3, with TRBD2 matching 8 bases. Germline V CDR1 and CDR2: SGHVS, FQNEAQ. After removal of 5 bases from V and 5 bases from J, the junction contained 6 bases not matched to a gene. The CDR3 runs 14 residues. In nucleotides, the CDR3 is TGTGCCAGCAGCACCAGCGGGAGTAGAGATACGCAGTATTTT. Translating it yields CASSTSGSRDTQYF.

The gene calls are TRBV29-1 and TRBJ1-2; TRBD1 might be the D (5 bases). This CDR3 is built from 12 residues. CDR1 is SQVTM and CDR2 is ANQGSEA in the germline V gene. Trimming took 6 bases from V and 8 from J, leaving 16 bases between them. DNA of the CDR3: TGCAGCGTGGGGGACGGGGCTCGCGGCTACACCTTC. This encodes CSVGDGARGYTF.

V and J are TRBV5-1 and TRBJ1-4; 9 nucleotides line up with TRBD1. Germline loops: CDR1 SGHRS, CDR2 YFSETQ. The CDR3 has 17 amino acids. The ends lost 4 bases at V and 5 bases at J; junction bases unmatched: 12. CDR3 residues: CASSQGPRDRVNEKLFF. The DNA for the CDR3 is TGCGCCAGCAGCCAGGGTCCTAGGGACAGGGTGAATGAAAAACTGTTTTTT.

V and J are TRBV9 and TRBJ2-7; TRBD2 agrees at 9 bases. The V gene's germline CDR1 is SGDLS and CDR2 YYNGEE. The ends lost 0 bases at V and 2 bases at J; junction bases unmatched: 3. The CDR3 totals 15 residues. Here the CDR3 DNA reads TGTGCCAGCAGCGTAGCGGCTAGCGGGACCTACGAGCAGTACTTC. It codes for CASSVAASGTYEQYF.

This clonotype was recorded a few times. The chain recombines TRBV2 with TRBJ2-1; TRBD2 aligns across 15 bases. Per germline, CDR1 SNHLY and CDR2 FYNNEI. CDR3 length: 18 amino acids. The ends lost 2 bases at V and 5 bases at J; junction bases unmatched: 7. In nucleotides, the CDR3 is TGTGCCAGCAGTGAAACCGGGACTAGCGGGGGGTTTGACAATGAGCAGTTCTTC. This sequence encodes CASSETGTSGGFDNEQFF.

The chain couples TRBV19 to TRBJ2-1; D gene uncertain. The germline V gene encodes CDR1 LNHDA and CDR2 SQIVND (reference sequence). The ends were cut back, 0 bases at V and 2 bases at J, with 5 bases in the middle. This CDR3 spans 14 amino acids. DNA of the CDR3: TGTGCCAGTAGTATAGATCTCGCCTACAATGAGCAGTTCTTC. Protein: CASSIDLAYNEQFF.

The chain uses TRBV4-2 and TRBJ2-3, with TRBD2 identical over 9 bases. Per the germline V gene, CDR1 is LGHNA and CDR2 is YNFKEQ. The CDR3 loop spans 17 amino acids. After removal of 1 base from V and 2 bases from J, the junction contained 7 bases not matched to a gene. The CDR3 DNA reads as TGTGCCAGCAGCCAAGCGCTAGCGGGGCCGTCCACAGATACGCAGTATTTT. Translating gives CASSQALAGPSTDTQYF.

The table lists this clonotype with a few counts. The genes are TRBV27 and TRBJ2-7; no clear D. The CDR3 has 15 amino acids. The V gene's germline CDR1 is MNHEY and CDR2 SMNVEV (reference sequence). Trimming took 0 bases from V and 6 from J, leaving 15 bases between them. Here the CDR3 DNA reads TGTGCCAGCAGTTTATCGTCCTTGGGAACAAGCGAGCAGTACTTC. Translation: CASSLSSLGTSEQYF.

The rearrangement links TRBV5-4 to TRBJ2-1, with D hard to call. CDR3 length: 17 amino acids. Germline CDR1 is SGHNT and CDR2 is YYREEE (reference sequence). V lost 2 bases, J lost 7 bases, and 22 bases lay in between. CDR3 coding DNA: TGTGCCAGCAGCTTACCCCCACCTACTGGACGTAAAAATGAGCAGTTCTTC. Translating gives CASSLPPPTGRKNEQFF.

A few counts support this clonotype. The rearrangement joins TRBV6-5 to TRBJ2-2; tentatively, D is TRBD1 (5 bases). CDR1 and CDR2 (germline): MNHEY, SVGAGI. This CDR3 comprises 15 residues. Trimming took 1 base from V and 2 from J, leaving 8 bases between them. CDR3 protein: CASSYYTGNTGELFF. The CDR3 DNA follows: TGTGCCAGCAGTTACTATACAGGCAACACCGGGGAGCTGTTTTTT.

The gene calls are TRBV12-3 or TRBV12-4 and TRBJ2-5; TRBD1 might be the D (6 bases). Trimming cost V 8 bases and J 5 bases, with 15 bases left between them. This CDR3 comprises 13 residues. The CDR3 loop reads CASQQGLWETQYF. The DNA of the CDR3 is TGTGCCAGCCAGCAGGGGTTATGGGAGACCCAGTACTTC.

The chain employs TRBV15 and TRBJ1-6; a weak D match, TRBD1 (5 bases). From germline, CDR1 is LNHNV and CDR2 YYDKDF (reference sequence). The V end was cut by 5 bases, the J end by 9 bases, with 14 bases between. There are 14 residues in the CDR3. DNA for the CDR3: TGTGCCACCAGCCAAGGGGAGGGTCGTTCACCCCTCCACTTT. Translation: CATSQGEGRSPLHF.

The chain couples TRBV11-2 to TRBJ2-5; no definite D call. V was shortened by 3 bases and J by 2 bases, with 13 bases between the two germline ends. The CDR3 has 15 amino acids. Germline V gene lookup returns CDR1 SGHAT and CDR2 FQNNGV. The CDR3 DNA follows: TGTGCCAGCAGCTTCCTGGTGGCTCTACAAGAGACCCAGTACTTC. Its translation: CASSFLVALQETQYF.

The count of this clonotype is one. The DNA for the CDR3 is TGCGCCAGCAGCCAAGCAAGGGCCCCTGAAGCTTTCTTT. Translation: CASSQARAPEAFF. This chain links TRBV4-1 with TRBJ1-1; no definite D call. CDR3 size: 13 residues. V was pared by 1 base and J by 6 bases, with 9 bases between. Germline V CDR1 and CDR2: MGHRA, YSYEKL.

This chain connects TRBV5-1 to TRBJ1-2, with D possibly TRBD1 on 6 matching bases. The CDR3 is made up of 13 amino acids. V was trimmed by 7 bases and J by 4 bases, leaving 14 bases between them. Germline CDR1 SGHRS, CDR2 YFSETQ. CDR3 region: CASRQGSGYGYTF. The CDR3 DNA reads TGCGCCAGCCGCCAGGGGAGTGGCTATGGCTACACCTTC.

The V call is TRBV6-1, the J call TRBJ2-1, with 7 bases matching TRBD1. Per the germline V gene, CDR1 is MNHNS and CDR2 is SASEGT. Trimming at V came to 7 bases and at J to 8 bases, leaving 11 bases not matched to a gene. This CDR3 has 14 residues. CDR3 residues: CASTPGQWGDEQFF. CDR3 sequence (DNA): TGTGCCAGCACCCCGGGACAGTGGGGCGATGAGCAGTTCTTC.

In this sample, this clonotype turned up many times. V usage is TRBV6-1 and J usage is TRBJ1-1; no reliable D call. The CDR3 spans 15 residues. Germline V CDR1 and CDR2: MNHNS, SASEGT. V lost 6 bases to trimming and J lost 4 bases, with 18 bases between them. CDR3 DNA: TGTGCCAGCAGCCTTACGGCCTTCCCCGGCACTGAAGCTTTCTTT. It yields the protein CASSLTAFPGTEAFF.